The 29 T cell receptor beta chains given below trace back to one sample, sequenced in a study of beta chain features in type 1 diabetes. Of the isolated RNA, all was reverse transcribed, and so the sequenced material was expressed TCRB transcripts. Method: immunoSEQ multiplex PCR; TCRdb's copy keeps in-frame clones and lacks some. This table holds 350,000 or so clones, around a fifth found once. Material: naive CD4+ T cells from blood. The receptors here all came from a young woman in good health.

V gene TRBV2 combines with J gene TRBJ2-3; no clear D gene. The CDR3 totals 14 residues. V gave up 3 bases and J gave up 5 bases, with 12 bases separating them. Germline lookup yields CDR1 SNHLY and CDR2 FYNNEI. CDR3 coding DNA: TGTGCCAGCAGTGATCTTAGTAGTGGAGATACGCAGTATTTT. It encodes CASSDLSSGDTQYF.

With regard to this clone: The sample holds other DNA sequences that translate to the same CDR3. The chain combines TRBV7-9 with TRBJ1-2; TRBD1 agrees at 9 bases. Trimming removed 5 bases from V and 6 bases from J; junction bases left unmatched: 1. This CDR3 comprises 12 residues. The germline V gene has CDR1 SEHNR and CDR2 FQNEAQ (reference sequence). Here the CDR3 reads CASSRTGDGYTF. The CDR3 DNA follows: TGTGCCAGCAGCCGGACAGGGGATGGCTACACCTTC.

This clone was seen more than once but under ten times. The chain couples TRBV5-1 to TRBJ2-1; 8 bases map to TRBD1. Trimming at V came to 1 base and at J to 5 bases, leaving 5 bases not matched to a gene. The CDR3 spans 15 residues. Germline assignment: CDR1 SGHRS and CDR2 YFSETQ. Here the CDR3 DNA reads TGCGCCAGCAGCTTGACAGGGGGTATTAACAATGAGCAGTTCTTC. Translated: CASSLTGGINNEQFF.

This clone was detected ten times or more. The J gene is TRBJ2-7, the V gene TRBV23-1; D is uncertain. TRBV23-1 is an ORF, and what it does is uncertain. CDR3 length: 9 residues. Trimming took off 10 bases at V and 6 bases at J, with 7 bases between the two ends. The CDR3 is CATPCEQYF. The CDR3 DNA is TGCGCCACCCCCTGCGAGCAGTACTTC.

Only a few counts were recorded for this clone. The V call is TRBV7-2, the J call TRBJ1-1, with D possibly being TRBD1 (5 bases). Trimming shortened V by 0 bases and J by 1 base, and 12 bases separated the two germline ends. CDR3 length: 16 amino acids. Germline CDR1 and CDR2: SGHTA and FQGNSA. CDR3: CASSLALGHRNTEAFF. CDR3 nucleotide sequence: TGTGCCAGCAGCTTAGCGCTAGGACACAGGAACACTGAAGCTTTCTTT.

There are a few counts of this clone. The V gene is TRBV30, the J gene TRBJ1-6; 8 bases line up with TRBD1. The germline V gene encodes CDR1 GTSNPN and CDR2 SVGIG (reference sequence). The CDR3 has 13 residues. The V segment lost 3 bases and the J segment 10 bases; nucleotides outside the gene matches: 5. In DNA, the CDR3 is TGTGCCTGGAGCGGGACAGGATTCTCACCCCTCCACTTT. Translated, it gives CAWSGTGFSPLHF.

The DNA for the CDR3 is TGCGCCAGCAGCTTGGGGATTGTGGGGAGCTCCTACGAGCAGTACTTC. Translation: CASSLGIVGSSYEQYF. V usage is TRBV5-1 and J usage is TRBJ2-7, with D perhaps matching TRBD2 (5 bases). The CDR3 runs to 16 residues. The V end lost 0 bases, the J end lost 0 bases, and 13 bases lay between the germline ends. Per germline, CDR1 SGHRS and CDR2 YFSETQ.

This clone showed up just a few times. This chain uses TRBV7-8 with TRBJ2-2; D unresolved. Between the trimmed V and J ends, which lost 1 base and 2 bases, there was a span of 8 bases. This CDR3 spans 15 amino acids. Germline CDR1 and CDR2: SGHVS and FQNEAQ. The CDR3 loop is CASSLDRENTGELFF. CDR3 nucleotide sequence: TGTGCCAGCAGCTTAGACAGAGAAAACACCGGGGAGCTGTTTTTT.

The rearrangement uses TRBV4-2 and TRBJ1-1; 7 nucleotides line up with TRBD1. Germline trimming cut 5 bases from V and 0 bases from J; bases unmatched to any gene: 6. Germline values: CDR1 LGHNA, CDR2 YNFKEQ. The CDR3 sequence is 15 residues long. Here the CDR3 DNA reads TGTGCCAGCAGCGACACAGGGGTCATGAACACTGAAGCTTTCTTT. It is translated as CASSDTGVMNTEAFF.

The chain carries TRBV11-1 and TRBJ1-1; no firm D call. Trimming removed 0 bases from V and 6 bases from J, with 14 bases in between. CDR3 size: 15 residues. The germline gives CDR1 SGHAT, CDR2 FQDESV (reference sequence). In nucleotides, the CDR3 is TGTGCCAGCAGCTTAGCGGCGGGAGCGATCCCTGAAGCTTTCTTT. The encoded protein is CASSLAAGAIPEAFF.

The rearrangement uses TRBV6-6 and TRBJ2-6; D is perhaps TRBD1 (5 bases). V lost 4 bases, J lost 8 bases, and 12 bases lay in between. The CDR3 length is 14 residues. CDR1 and CDR2 from the germline V gene are MNHNY and SVGAGI (reference sequence). The CDR3, as DNA: TGTGCCAGCAGTTCCCTTTCAGGGTCCAACGTCCTGACTTTC. It yields the protein CASSSLSGSNVLTF.

This clone has just a few counts. The gene calls are TRBV7-2 and TRBJ2-1; 9 bases agree with TRBD1. Germline V gives CDR1 SGHTA, CDR2 FQGNSA. V gave up 4 bases and J gave up 0 bases; unmatched junction bases: 4. The CDR3 covers 16 residues. For the CDR3, the DNA is TGTGCCAGCAGCTCTCCGGGACAGGGCTCCTACAATGAGCAGTTCTTC. This encodes CASSSPGQGSYNEQFF.

This clone was detected only a few times. The J gene is TRBJ2-1, the V gene TRBV19; 7 bases map to TRBD2. V dropped 3 bases and J dropped 1; count of bases not matched to a gene: 6. Germline CDR1 LNHDA, CDR2 SQIVND (reference sequence). The CDR3 loop spans 16 amino acids. CDR3 sequence: CASSISREASYNEQFF. In DNA, the CDR3 is TGTGCCAGTAGTATCAGTCGGGAGGCATCCTACAATGAGCAGTTCTTC.

Only a few counts were recorded for this clone. This sequence joins TRBV30 and TRBJ1-2; unclear D gene. This CDR3 region has 12 residues. Germline assignment: CDR1 GTSNPN and CDR2 SVGIG (reference sequence). The V gene lost 2 bases and the J gene lost 2 bases, with 6 bases spanning the gap. CDR3 coding DNA: TGTGCCTGGAGTTGGAGGAACTATGGCTACACCTTC. Translated, it gives CAWSWRNYGYTF.

The genes are TRBV29-1 and TRBJ2-5, with a possible D match to TRBD1 (7 bases). The DNA end favors TRBJ2-7, so the J call may be wrong. Germline-derived CDR1 and CDR2 are SQVTM and ANQGSEA. This CDR3 contains 12 residues. The CDR3 DNA sequence: TGCAGCGCCGGGGGACAGCCCTACGAGCAGTACTTC. Amino acids: CSAGGQPYEQYF.

This clone has a handful of counts. V gene TRBV29-1 combines with J gene TRBJ2-7; 7 bases align to TRBD2. This CDR3 is 13 amino acids long. Looked up from germline, CDR1 is SQVTM and CDR2 is ANQGSEA. The trim removed 6 bases at V and 7 bases at J, leaving 12 bases unmatched. CDR3 sequence reads: CSVGDSWGGEQYF. The DNA for the CDR3 is TGCAGCGTGGGGGACTCGTGGGGGGGAGAGCAGTACTTC.

This chain joins TRBV9 and TRBJ1-6; D is unclear. Trimming cost V 3 bases and J 5 bases, with 3 bases left between them. The CDR3 length is 12 residues. The germline CDR1 and CDR2 sequences are SGDLS and YYNGEE. The DNA for the CDR3 is TGTGCCAGCAGCGCTAATAATTCACCCCTCCACTTT. It translates to CASSANNSPLHF.

V gene TRBV29-1 combines with J gene TRBJ1-1, with TRBD1 identical over 7 bases. V trimming: 6 bases; J trimming: 6 bases; junction bases outside the gene matches: 10. Germline CDR1 SQVTM, CDR2 ANQGSEA. The CDR3 sequence is 13 residues long. In nucleotides, the CDR3 is TGCAGCGTGACAGGGTCCTACATCTCTGAAGCTTTCTTT. This sequence encodes CSVTGSYISEAFF.

This clone was seen more than once but under ten times. The CDR3 is CSVVLAGGPGGTQYF. The CDR3 region has the DNA TGCAGCGTCGTACTAGCGGGAGGCCCCGGCGGGACCCAGTACTTC. The chain combines TRBV29-1 with TRBJ2-5; 12 positions agree with TRBD2. The CDR3 covers 15 residues. Germline CDR1 and CDR2: SQVTM and ANQGSEA. After removal of 6 bases from V and 7 bases from J, the junction contained 12 bases not matched to a gene. Full variable domain (rest looked up from reference TRBV29-1 and TRBJ2-5): SAVISQKPSRDICQRGTSLTIQCQVDSQVTMMFWYRQQPGQSLTLIATANQGSEATYESGFVIDKFPISRPNLTFSTLTVSNMSPEDSSIYLCSVVLAGGPGGTQYFGPGTRLLVL.

The chain joins TRBV23-1 to TRBJ2-3; 9 nucleotides line up with TRBD2. TRBV23-1 is an ORF, with its function uncertain. J was trimmed by 1 base and V by 0 bases; bases with no gene match: 8. There are 18 residues in the CDR3. CDR3 region: CASSQSQRGVLGTDTQYF. The DNA of the CDR3 is TGCGCCAGCAGTCAATCTCAGCGGGGGGTCCTGGGCACAGATACGCAGTATTTT.

This clone has a handful of counts. The chain is built from TRBV7-9 and TRBJ1-2, with unresolved D. The CDR3 spans 15 residues. Germline-derived CDR1 and CDR2 are SEHNR and FQNEAQ (reference sequence). V was cut by 6 bases and J by 1 base, with 15 bases left in between. As DNA, the CDR3 is TGTGCCAGCAGGGGCCTCGACGGCATTAACTATGGCTACACCTTC. Protein sequence: CASRGLDGINYGYTF.

V is TRBV2 and J is TRBJ2-2; D call uncertain. V was cut by 8 bases and J by 5 bases, with 6 bases left in between. Germline V gene sequence: CDR1 SNHLY, CDR2 FYNNEI. The CDR3 is 11 residues long. The DNA of the CDR3 is TGTGCCAGCCTTGAGACCGGGGAGCTGTTTTTT. As protein: CASLETGELFF.

The J gene is TRBJ1-1, the V gene TRBV6-5, with a possible D match to TRBD1 (5 bases). The CDR3 runs 15 residues. Per germline, CDR1 MNHEY and CDR2 SVGAGI. V dropped 0 bases and J dropped 5 bases, with 13 bases sitting between them. Written as DNA, the CDR3 is TGTGCCAGCAGTTACTCAGGCACCCAGGGAACTGAAGCTTTCTTT. Translated, it gives CASSYSGTQGTEAFF.

This chain connects TRBV10-3 to TRBJ2-6; TRBD2 might be the D (6 bases). CDR3 length: 15 amino acids. The V end was cut by 3 bases, the J end by 2 bases, with 8 bases between. Per the germline V gene, CDR1 is ENHRY and CDR2 is SYGVKD. In DNA, the CDR3 is TGTGCCATCAGTGAAGGAGGGGCTGGGGCCAACGTCCTGACTTTC. Amino acid sequence: CAISEGGAGANVLTF.

In its sample, this clone was seen a few times. The chain couples TRBV29-1 to TRBJ1-5; 7 bases match TRBD1. There are 15 residues in the CDR3. Germline V gives CDR1 SQVTM, CDR2 ANQGSEA. V trimming: 4 bases; J trimming: 3 bases; junction bases outside the gene matches: 9. Here the CDR3 reads CSVADGTANNQPQHF. The CDR3 region has the DNA TGCAGCGTTGCTGATGGGACAGCGAACAATCAGCCCCAGCATTTT.

This clone was seen a few times. The V and J genes are TRBV5-1 and TRBJ2-5, with D tentatively TRBD1 (5 bases). The CDR3 consists of 15 residues. The V end lost 4 bases, the J end lost 2 bases, and 15 bases lay between the germline ends. CDR1 and CDR2 from the germline V gene are SGHRS and YFSETQ. The CDR3 nucleotides read TGCGCCAGCAGCCCCCTAGGGGTGAGTCAAGAGACCCAGTACTTC. This translates into CASSPLGVSQETQYF. The whole variable domain, remainder taken from reference TRBV5-1 and TRBJ2-5, is KAGVTQTPRYLIKTRGQQVTLSCSPISGHRSVSWYQQTPGQGLQFLFEYFSETQRNKGNFPGRFSGRQFSNSRSEMNVSTLELGDSALYLCASSPLGVSQETQYFGPGTRLLVL.

This rearrangement joins TRBV2 to TRBJ2-7; TRBD1 matches 9 bases. V lost 0 bases and J lost 5; bases outside the gene matches: 8. The CDR3 loop spans 16 amino acids. The V gene's germline CDR1 is SNHLY and CDR2 FYNNEI. The CDR3 reads CASSEAGWYRGHEQYF. Here the CDR3 DNA reads TGTGCCAGCAGTGAAGCGGGATGGTACAGGGGGCACGAGCAGTACTTC.

Comment on this clone: Other DNA sequences in the same sample also yield this CDR3. This chain links TRBV25-1 with TRBJ2-7; possibly TRBD1 for D (6 bases). Per germline, CDR1 MGHDK and CDR2 SYGVNS. There are 14 residues in the CDR3. Trimming pared 3 bases from V and 1 base from J, leaving 10 bases between. The CDR3 DNA is TGTGCCAGCAGTGACCCAGGACAGTCCTACGAGCAGTACTTC. It is translated as CASSDPGQSYEQYF.

This chain joins TRBV4-1 and TRBJ1-1; D ambiguous. V was clipped by 0 bases and J by 5 bases, with 13 bases between them. The CDR3 runs to 15 residues. Germline V lookup: CDR1 MGHRA, CDR2 YSYEKL. Here the CDR3 reads CASSQDSGFGTEAFF. The CDR3 bases are TGCGCCAGCAGCCAAGATAGTGGGTTCGGGACTGAAGCTTTCTTT.